The next 3 T cell receptor beta chains were all read from a single sample in a study of type 1 and type 2 diabetes patients. Genomic DNA was the PCR template. Amplification of the beta chain CDR3 used 30 forward and 13 reverse multiplex primers. TCRdb recomputed calls from the multiplex PCR reads with MiXCR, one row per CDR3 protein. The sample carries some 250,000 distinct CDR3 sequences, approximately 50% recorded once. Input material: peripheral blood mononuclear cells (PBMCs). These TCRs come from a man younger than 30 with type 2 diabetes.

This sequence joins TRBV7-9 and TRBJ2-5, with 7 bases lining up with TRBD1. After removal of 5 bases from V and 0 bases from J, the junction contained 9 bases not matched to a gene. This CDR3 comprises 16 residues. Looked up from germline, CDR1 is SEHNR and CDR2 is FQNEAQ (reference sequence). CDR3 sequence reads: CASSPTRGTYQETQYF. The CDR3 DNA is TGTGCCAGCAGCCCTACCAGGGGGACGTACCAAGAGACCCAGTACTTC.

This clonotype was seen a few times. The chain is built from TRBV15 and TRBJ1-5, with D unclear. The CDR3 consists of 15 residues. With 0 bases removed from V and 3 bases from J, the gap between germline ends came to 9 bases. Germline-derived CDR1 and CDR2 are LNHNV and YYDKDF (reference sequence). CDR3 loop: CATSRENHPNQPQHF. The CDR3 coding sequence is TGTGCCACCAGCAGAGAGAACCATCCCAATCAGCCCCAGCATTTT.

This clonotype was detected many times. The genes are TRBV19 and TRBJ1-2; tentatively, D is TRBD1 (6 bases). From germline, CDR1 is LNHDA and CDR2 SQIVND (reference sequence). The CDR3 is made up of 16 amino acids. V lost 5 bases and J 7 bases, leaving 23 bases between the germline ends. The chain's CDR3 is CASSSRTDRDDGGYTF. The DNA for the CDR3 is TGTGCCAGTAGTTCCCGGACAGACCGGGACGACGGTGGCTACACCTTC.